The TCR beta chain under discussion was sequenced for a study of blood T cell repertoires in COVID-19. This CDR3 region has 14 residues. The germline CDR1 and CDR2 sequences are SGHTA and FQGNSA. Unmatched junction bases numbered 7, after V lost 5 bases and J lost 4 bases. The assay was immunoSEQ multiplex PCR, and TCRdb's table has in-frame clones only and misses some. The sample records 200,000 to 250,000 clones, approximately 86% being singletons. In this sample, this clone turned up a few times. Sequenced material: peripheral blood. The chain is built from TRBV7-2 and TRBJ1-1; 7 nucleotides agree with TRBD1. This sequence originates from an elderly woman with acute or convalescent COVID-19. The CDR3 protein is CASSQGGRGTEAFF. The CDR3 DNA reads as TGTGCCAGCAGCCAGGGGGGTCGCGGCACTGAAGCTTTCTTT.